The rows below give T cell receptor beta chains drawn from one sample of a study of a mutant IDH1 vaccine in newly diagnosed glioma. Antigens of these TCRs are unknown. Generated by immunoSEQ multiplex PCR, the TCRdb table keeps only in-frame clones and is missing some. There are approximately 70,000 clones in the sample; 84% occur only once, and 13% lies in the top ten. The sample in question was PBMCs, obtained from a glioma patient whose treatment included an IDH1 peptide vaccine. The origin of the receptors is a man between 18 and 35 years old with glioma. Both conserved end residues are part of each CDR3. A D gene is named only where the DNA matches it firmly. Clone size is stated in some rows and not others, as once, few, many or a class when expanded.

j_call clone_size v_call d_call cdr3_nt cdr3_aa
TRBJ2-7 - TRBV9 - TGTGCCAGCGGAGGGGGGGTTTGGAACGAGCAGTACTTC CASGGGVWNEQYF
TRBJ2-1 - TRBV2 TRBD2 TGTGCCAGCAGCCCCGGGACTAGCAACCCAAAGCAGTTCTTC CASSPGTSNPKQFF
TRBJ2-7 - TRBV30 - TGTGCCTGGAGTTCGGCCTACGAGCAGTACTTC CAWSSAYEQYF
TRBJ1-3 - TRBV6-5 - TGTGCCAGCAGTTATGGCAGGGACTCTGGAAACACCATATATTTT CASSYGRDSGNTIYF
TRBJ1-2 - TRBV5-1 TRBD1 TGCGCCAGCAGCTTGGAACCAGGGGGTAACTATGGCTACACCTTC CASSLEPGGNYGYTF
TRBJ2-3 - TRBV6-6 TRBD2 TGTGCCAGCAGTGGCATAGCGGGGGGGCCGCCAGATACGCAGTATTTT CASSGIAGGPPDTQYF
TRBJ2-7 - TRBV5-1 TRBD1 TGCGCCAGCAGCTTGTCACCGGGACAGAACTACGAGCAGTACTTC CASSLSPGQNYEQYF
TRBJ1-1 - TRBV4-1 TRBD1 TGCGCCAGCAGCCCGCCGGGACAGCCAGCCACTGAAGCTTTCTTT CASSPPGQPATEAFF
TRBJ2-2 - TRBV25-1 TRBD1 TGTGCCAGCAGTGAGAAAGAGACAGGGGCACCCGGGGAGCTGTTTTTT CASSEKETGAPGELFF
TRBJ1-2 - TRBV5-1 - TGCGCCAGCACCCTAACGGACGTGGAGGGTGGCTACACCTTC CASTLTDVEGGYTF
TRBJ2-7 - TRBV5-6 - TGTGCCAGCAGGGAGGGACACCTGAGCTCCTACGAGCAGTACTTC CASREGHLSSYEQYF
TRBJ2-7 - TRBV29-1 - TGCAGCGTCTCCGGGACGCACTCCTACGAGCAGTACTTC CSVSGTHSYEQYF
TRBJ2-3 - TRBV10-3 - TGTGCCATCAGTGATTCGACTAGCACAGATACGCAGTATTTT CAISDSTSTDTQYF
TRBJ2-3 - TRBV7-3 - TGTGCCAGCAGCTTCGGGCGGGGGCATAGCACAGATACGCAGTATTTT CASSFGRGHSTDTQYF
TRBJ2-6 - TRBV19 TRBD1 TGTGCCAGTAGTCGGAAAGTAATACAGGGGGCAGCTGGGGCCAACGTCCTGACTTTC CASSRKVIQGAAGANVLTF
TRBJ2-7 - TRBV7-9 TRBD2 TGTGCCAGCAGCTTGAGGACTAGCGGGAGCTCCGAGCAGTACTTC CASSLRTSGSSEQYF
TRBJ1-5 - TRBV7-6 TRBD1 TGTGCCAGCAGCCCACAGGGGGAAAGAAGTCAGCCCCAGCATTTT CASSPQGERSQPQHF
TRBJ1-2 few TRBV7-9 - TGTGCCAGCAGCTTAGAGTCCCGGAGGGACGCCGGCTATGGCTACACCTTC CASSLESRRDAGYGYTF
TRBJ1-2 - TRBV29-1 - TGCAGCGTTGATATAACAGGGTGGAGTGGCTACACCTTC CSVDITGWSGYTF
TRBJ2-1 few TRBV5-1 TRBD2 TGCGCCAGCAGCTTACTAGCGGGGGGACCCTTTTTCTCCTACAATGAGCAGTTCTTC CASSLLAGGPFFSYNEQFF
TRBJ2-7 - TRBV27 TRBD2 TGTGCCAGCGCAACCCGCTTCCCGGGACTAGCGAGCTACTCCTACGAGCAGTACTTC CASATRFPGLASYSYEQYF
TRBJ2-7 - TRBV29-1 - TGCAGCGTTGGGAGGGGGAACTACGAGCAGTACTTC CSVGRGNYEQYF
TRBJ2-3 - TRBV7-2 - TGTGCCAGCAGCTTGTTAAATACGCAGTATTTT CASSLLNTQYF
TRBJ2-5 - TRBV9 TRBD1 TGTGCCAGCAGCGCGGACAGGGGAATAAGCCAAGAGACCCAGTACTTC CASSADRGISQETQYF
TRBJ2-7 - TRBV6-6 - TGTGCCAGCAGTTACTCGGGTATCTCCTACGAGCAGTACTTC CASSYSGISYEQYF
TRBJ1-5 - TRBV6-1 - TGTGCCAGCAAGGGGCCGCTCAATCAGCCCCAGCATTTT CASKGPLNQPQHF
TRBJ1-1 - TRBV18 TRBD1 TGTGCCAGCTCACTACAACAGCCTCTAACAGGGGCAGTCACTGAAGCTTTCTTT CASSLQQPLTGAVTEAFF
TRBJ2-7 - TRBV4-2 - TGTGCCAGCAGCCAAGATCTTGATAGGTACGAGCAGTACTTC CASSQDLDRYEQYF
TRBJ2-1 - TRBV7-9 - TGTGCCAGCAGCTTTCCCAGGGCCTCCTACAATGAGCAGTTCTTC CASSFPRASYNEQFF
TRBJ2-3 - TRBV5-1 - TGCGCCAGCAGCCCAGCGTTAGCGAGCACAGATACGCAGTATTTT CASSPALASTDTQYF
TRBJ2-3 - TRBV5-1 TRBD2 TGCGCCAGCAGCTTGTGGAGCGGGGGGGCCAGTACAGATACGCAGTATTTT CASSLWSGGASTDTQYF
TRBJ2-1 - TRBV30 TRBD1 TGTGCCTGGAGCACCACCACCAACAGGGGTGGTGAGCAGTTCTTC CAWSTTTNRGGEQFF
TRBJ2-7 - TRBV2 TRBD1 TGTGCCAGCAGGGAAACAGGGGTAAAATACGAGCAGTACTTC CASRETGVKYEQYF
TRBJ2-7 - TRBV5-8 - TGTGCCAGCAGCTCCTGGGGGGTCGGGGACGAGCAGTACTTC CASSSWGVGDEQYF
TRBJ2-7 - TRBV7-9 TRBD1 TGTGCCAGCAGCTTCGACAGGGGTGGCGACGAGCAGTACTTC CASSFDRGGDEQYF
TRBJ1-3 once TRBV6-1 - TGTGCCAGCAGTGAAGCGCCCATGGGTAGTGTCTCTGGAAACACCATATATTTT CASSEAPMGSVSGNTIYF
TRBJ2-2 - TRBV9 - TGTGCCAGCAGCTCAGGTCTGGGGCAGGGCACCGGGGAGCTGTTTTTT CASSSGLGQGTGELFF
TRBJ2-1 few TRBV11-2 TRBD2 TGTGCCAGCAGAGCGTTGAGGACTAGCCGTGAGCAGTTCTTC CASRALRTSREQFF
TRBJ2-1 - TRBV29-1 - TGCAGCGTTGTGGCGGGGAGCAATGAGCAGTTCTTC CSVVAGSNEQFF
TRBJ1-1 - TRBV7-9 TRBD1 TGTGCCAGCAGCTTCCTGACAGGGGCAAACACTGAAGCTTTCTTT CASSFLTGANTEAFF
TRBJ2-3 - TRBV4-3 - TGCGCCAGCAGCCAAGACAGGGGCCTCGGTCGAAGCACAGATACGCAGTATTTT CASSQDRGLGRSTDTQYF
TRBJ2-5 - TRBV10-3 - TGTGCCACCTCCCAGGGGACGCTTTCAGCAGAGACCCAGTACTTC CATSQGTLSAETQYF
TRBJ1-5 - TRBV28 - TGTGCCAGCCTAGGGGGAAGCGAACAGCCCCAGCATTTT CASLGGSEQPQHF
TRBJ2-2 few TRBV15 - TGTGCCACCAGCAGAGAGCGGGCTAGCGCCGGGGAGCTGTTTTTT CATSRERASAGELFF
TRBJ1-1 - TRBV6-6 TRBD1 TGTGCCAGCAGTTACTCAGGGACAGGCAATGAAGCTTTCTTT CASSYSGTGNEAFF
TRBJ2-5 once TRBV19 TRBD1 TGTGCCAGTAGTAACGGGACAGGGGCATTGAAGACCCAGTACTTC CASSNGTGALKTQYF
TRBJ1-1 - TRBV15 - TGTGCCACCAGCCCCGTGGGGAACACTGAAGCTTTCTTT CATSPVGNTEAFF
TRBJ1-4 - TRBV11-2 - TGTGCCAGCAGCTTAGAGGGTGGTTCGGGATCGAATGAAAAACTGTTTTTT CASSLEGGSGSNEKLFF